This T cell receptor beta chain was profiled in a study of T cells in Graves' hyperthyroidism and ophthalmopathy. General observations from the study: Blood also showed most of the thyroid clonotypes that were expanded above 0.001.

Between the trimmed V and J ends, which lost 6 bases and 4 bases, there was a span of 12 bases. Germline V gene lookup returns CDR1 DFQATT and CDR2 SNEGSKA (reference sequence). The CDR3 consists of 12 residues. TCR beta CDR3 sequences were amplified from RNA transcripts. The HTBI primer set served for first-round RT-PCR of the TCR CDR3. TCRdb analysed the multiplex PCR reads with MiXCR anew, one entry per CDR3 protein. This table holds 500,000 to 800,000 distinct CDR3 sequences, just under 45% found once. This clonotype has a count of ten or more. Its specificity is unknown. This sequence was found in an adult man with Graves' disease, either hyperthyroidism or ophthalmopathy (not recorded which). Material for sequencing was peripheral blood or thyroid tissue (not recorded which). The chain carries TRBV20-1 and TRBJ1-1; D gene uncertain. In DNA, the CDR3 is TGCAGTGCGGGCCCGGGAGGCACTGAAGCTTTCTTT. Its protein product is CSAGPGGTEAFF.